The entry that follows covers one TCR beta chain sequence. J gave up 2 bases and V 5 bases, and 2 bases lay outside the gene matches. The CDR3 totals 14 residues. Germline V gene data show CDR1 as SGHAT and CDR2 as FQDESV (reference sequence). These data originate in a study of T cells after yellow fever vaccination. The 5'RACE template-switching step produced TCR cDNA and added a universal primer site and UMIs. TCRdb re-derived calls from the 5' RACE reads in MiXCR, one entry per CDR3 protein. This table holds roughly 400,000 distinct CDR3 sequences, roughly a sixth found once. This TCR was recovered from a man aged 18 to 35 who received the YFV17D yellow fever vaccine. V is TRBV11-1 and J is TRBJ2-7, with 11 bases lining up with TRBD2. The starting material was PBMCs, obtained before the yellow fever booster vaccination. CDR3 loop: CASSPTSGAYEQYF. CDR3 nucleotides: TGTGCCAGCAGCCCGACTAGCGGGGCCTACGAGCAGTACTTC.